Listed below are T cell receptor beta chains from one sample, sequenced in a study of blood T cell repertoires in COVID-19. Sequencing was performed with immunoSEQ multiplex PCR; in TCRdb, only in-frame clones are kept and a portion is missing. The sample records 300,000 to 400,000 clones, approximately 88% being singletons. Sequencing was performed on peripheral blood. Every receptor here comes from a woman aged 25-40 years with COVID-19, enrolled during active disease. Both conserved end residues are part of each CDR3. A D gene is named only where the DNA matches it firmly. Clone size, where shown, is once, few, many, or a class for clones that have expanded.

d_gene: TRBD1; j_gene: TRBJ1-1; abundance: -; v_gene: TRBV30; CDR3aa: CAWHRGLNTEAFF; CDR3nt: TGTGCCTGGCACAGGGGATTGAACACTGAAGCTTTCTTT
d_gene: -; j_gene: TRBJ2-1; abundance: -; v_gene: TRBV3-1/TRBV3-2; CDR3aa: CASSPGDHEQFF; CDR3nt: TGTGCCAGCAGCCCGGGAGACCATGAGCAGTTCTTC
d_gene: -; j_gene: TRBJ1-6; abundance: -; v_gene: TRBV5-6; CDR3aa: CASSLGQVFYSPLHF; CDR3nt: TGTGCCAGCAGCTTGGGACAGGTTTTTTATTCACCCCTCCACTTT
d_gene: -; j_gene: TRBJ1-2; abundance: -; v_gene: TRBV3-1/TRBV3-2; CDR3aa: CASSKFQGGSLSMGGYTF; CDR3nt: TGTGCCAGCAGTAAATTTCAGGGAGGGTCGCTGAGTATGGGTGGCTACACCTTC
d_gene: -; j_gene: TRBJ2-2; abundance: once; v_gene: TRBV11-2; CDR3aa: CASRVLGRTGELFF; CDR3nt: TGTGCCAGCAGGGTTTTGGGGCGCACCGGGGAGCTGTTTTTT
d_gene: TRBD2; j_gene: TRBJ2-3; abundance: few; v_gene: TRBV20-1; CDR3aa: CSASPPRFGGGRSTDTQYF; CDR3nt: TGCAGTGCTAGTCCGCCGCGGTTTGGCGGGGGACGCAGCACAGATACGCAGTATTTT
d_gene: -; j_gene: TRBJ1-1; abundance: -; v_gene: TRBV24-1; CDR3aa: CATSDSDRRNTEAFF; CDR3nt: TGTGCCACCAGTGATTCGGACAGACGGAACACTGAAGCTTTCTTT
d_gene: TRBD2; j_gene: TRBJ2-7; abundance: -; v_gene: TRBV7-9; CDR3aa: CASSLGGGEQYF; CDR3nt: TGTGCCAGCAGCTTGGGCGGGGGTGAGCAGTACTTC
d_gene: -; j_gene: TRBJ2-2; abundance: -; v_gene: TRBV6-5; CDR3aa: CASTQAGELFF; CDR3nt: TGTGCCAGCACCCAGGCCGGGGAGCTGTTTTTT
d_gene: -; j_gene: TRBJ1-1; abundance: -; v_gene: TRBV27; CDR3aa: CASSPKGGGTEAFF; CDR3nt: TGTGCCAGCAGTCCTAAGGGGGGGGGAACTGAAGCTTTCTTT
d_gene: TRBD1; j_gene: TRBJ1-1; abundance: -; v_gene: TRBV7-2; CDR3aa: CASSYQGDTEAFF; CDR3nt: TGTGCCAGCAGCTATCAGGGGGACACTGAAGCTTTCTTT
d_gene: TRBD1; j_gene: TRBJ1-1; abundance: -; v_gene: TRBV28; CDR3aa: CASSLLGTGIFTEAFF; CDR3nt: TGTGCCAGCAGTTTATTGGGGACAGGGATCTTCACTGAAGCTTTCTTT
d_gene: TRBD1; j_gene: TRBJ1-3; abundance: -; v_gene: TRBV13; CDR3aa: CASSSPPGQPDASSGNTIYF; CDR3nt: TGTGCCAGCAGCTCTCCACCGGGACAGCCTGACGCTAGCTCTGGAAACACCATATATTTT
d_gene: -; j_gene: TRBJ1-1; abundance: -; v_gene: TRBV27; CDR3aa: CASSPLEGAEAFF; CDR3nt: TGTGCCAGCAGTCCCCTGGAGGGAGCTGAAGCTTTCTTT
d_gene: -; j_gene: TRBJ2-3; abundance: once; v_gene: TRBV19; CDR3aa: CASSMGGSLTDTQYF; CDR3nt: TGTGCCAGTAGTATGGGGGGAAGTCTGACAGATACGCAGTATTTT
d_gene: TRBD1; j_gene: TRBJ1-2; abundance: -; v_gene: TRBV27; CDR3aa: CASGPRGQGYGYTF; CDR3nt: TGTGCCAGCGGACCCAGGGGGCAGGGCTATGGCTACACCTTC
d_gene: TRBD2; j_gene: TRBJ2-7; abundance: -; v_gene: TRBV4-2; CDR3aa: CASSQESSGAYEQYF; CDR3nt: TGTGCCAGCAGCCAAGAATCCAGCGGGGCCTACGAGCAGTACTTC
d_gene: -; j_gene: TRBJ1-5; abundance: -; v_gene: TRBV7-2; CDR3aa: CASSIVENQPQHF; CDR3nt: TGTGCCAGCAGCATCGTCGAGAATCAGCCCCAGCATTTT
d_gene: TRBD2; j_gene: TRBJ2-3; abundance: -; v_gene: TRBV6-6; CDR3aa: CASSQPTSGYTDTQYF; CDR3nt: TGTGCCAGCAGCCAGCCGACTAGCGGGTACACAGATACGCAGTATTTT
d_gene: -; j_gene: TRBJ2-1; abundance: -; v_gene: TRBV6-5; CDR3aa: CASRVGNEQFF; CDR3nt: TGTGCCAGCCGGGTCGGGAATGAGCAGTTCTTC